A selection of T cell receptor beta chains follows, all from one sample in a study of blood T cell repertoires in COVID-19. This table comes from immunoSEQ multiplex PCR, and its TCRdb copy is limited to in-frame clones, with some not included. Among 30,000 to 45,000 clones listed, around 90% were seen once. The sample taken for sequencing was peripheral blood. The receptors derive from a human donor in a cohort sampled during active COVID-19. Both conserved end residues are part of each CDR3. D genes are given only for firm matches. Only part of the rows carry a size: once, few, many, or a class if the clone is expanded.

j_call v_call d_call clone_size cdr3_aa cdr3_nt
TRBJ2-7 TRBV5-6 TRBD1 - CASSHGTGGNEQYF TGTGCCAGCAGCCACGGGACAGGGGGCAACGAGCAGTACTTC
TRBJ2-1 TRBV6-4 - - CASSVSAANNEQFF TGTGCCAGCAGTGTTAGCGCCGCTAACAATGAGCAGTTCTTC
TRBJ2-7 TRBV3-1/TRBV3-2 - - CASSQFNEQYF TGTGCCAGCAGCCAGTTTAACGAGCAGTACTTC
TRBJ2-1 TRBV14 TRBD2 - CASSPTGGLAGGVKFF TGTGCCAGCAGCCCCACGGGAGGGCTAGCGGGAGGGGTTAAGTTCTTC
TRBJ1-2 TRBV14 - - CASSQDMDSNYGYTF TGTGCCAGCAGCCAAGACATGGACAGTAACTATGGCTACACCTTC
TRBJ2-1 TRBV30 TRBD2 once CGGGLAPQGEQFF TGTGGGGGAGGACTAGCGCCCCAAGGTGAGCAGTTCTTC
TRBJ2-5 TRBV29-1 TRBD1 - CSVGTGTYQETQYF TGCAGCGTAGGGACAGGGACGTACCAAGAGACCCAGTACTTC
TRBJ2-2 TRBV5-1 TRBD1 - CASRRTGNTGELFF TGCGCCAGCCGGAGGACAGGGAACACCGGGGAGCTGTTTTTT
TRBJ1-6 TRBV7-9 - - CASSPQGRNSPLHF TGTGCCAGCAGCCCGCAGGGGCGGAATTCACCCCTCCACTTT
TRBJ1-6 TRBV28 - - CASSPWTAGGSYNSPLHF TGTGCCAGCAGTCCCTGGACAGCCGGTGGGTCCTATAATTCACCCCTCCACTTT
TRBJ2-5 TRBV3-1/TRBV3-2 - - CASSPSPGEKTQYF TGTGCCAGCAGCCCCTCCCCCGGGGAAAAGACCCAGTACTTC
TRBJ1-2 TRBV12-5 - - CASGLFGDGYTF TGTGCTAGTGGTTTGTTCGGTGATGGCTACACCTTC
TRBJ2-3 TRBV3-1/TRBV3-2 TRBD2 - CASSHSPWVGRAYTQYF TGTGCCAGCAGCCACTCACCCTGGGTCGGGAGGGCTTATACGCAGTATTTT
TRBJ2-1 TRBV7-3 TRBD2 - CASSLPRLAGGGEQFF TGTGCCAGCAGCTTACCCCGACTAGCGGGAGGAGGTGAGCAGTTCTTC
TRBJ1-6 TRBV3-1/TRBV3-2 TRBD1 once CASSQGRGQLSPLHF TGTGCCAGCAGCCAAGGGAGGGGGCAGCTTTCACCCCTCCACTTT
TRBJ2-1 TRBV7-9 TRBD2 - CASSLAGGTHNEQFF TGTGCCAGCAGCCTAGCGGGAGGGACCCACAATGAGCAGTTCTTC